Reported below is one TCR beta chain. These data are taken from a study of T-cell memory formation after mild COVID-19. Study context: Clusters were largely donor specific.

Germline CDR1 and CDR2: MNHNY and SVGAGI (reference sequence). This CDR3 comprises 11 residues. Trimming shortened V by 8 bases and J by 1 base, and 3 bases separated the two germline ends. TCRdb reprocessed the 5' RACE reads with MiXCR, giving one entry per CDR3 protein. The sample holds 380,000 or so distinct CDR3 sequences, roughly an eighth seen once. This clonotype was sampled from a man younger than 35 who had mild COVID-19 (a few samples of this study predate the infection). Cell type and time point are not known. Sequencing used PBMCs or a T cell subset sorted from them (not recorded which). J is TRBJ1-5 and V is TRBV6-6, with D unresolved. DNA of the CDR3: TGTGCCAGCGCAAGCAATCAGCCCCAGCATTTT. This gives the protein CASASNQPQHF.